In its sample, the clone carrying this TCR beta chain was seen a few times. Its cognate antigen is unknown. The sample belongs to a study of T-cell reconstitution after alpha-beta-depleted transplantation in children. Molecular barcoding with unique molecular identifiers was used for the TCRbeta library. TCRdb reanalysed the PCR reads using MiXCR and keeps one entry per CDR3 protein. The table shows fewer than 700,000 distinct CDR3 sequences, with 10% to 15% occurring only once. Trimming pared 0 bases from V and 5 bases from J, leaving 14 bases between. The CDR3 is 15 residues long. Germline V gene data show CDR1 as GTSNPN and CDR2 as SVGIG (reference sequence). Study outcomes and limitations: Counts and diversity of T cells one year after transplant came mostly from newly produced T cells.

This chain links TRBV30 with TRBJ1-5; D perhaps matches TRBD1 (6 bases). The sequence was obtained from a male patient younger than 18 who had a stem cell transplant for acute myeloid leukemia, so the T cells may come from the graft donor. This sample comprised PBMCs, mostly from graft donor cells, obtained 360 days after TCRalphabeta/CD19-depleted stem cell transplant. Here the CDR3 reads CAWSVSGGAYQPQHF. CDR3 bases: TGTGCCTGGAGTGTATCCGGGGGCGCATATCAGCCCCAGCATTTT.